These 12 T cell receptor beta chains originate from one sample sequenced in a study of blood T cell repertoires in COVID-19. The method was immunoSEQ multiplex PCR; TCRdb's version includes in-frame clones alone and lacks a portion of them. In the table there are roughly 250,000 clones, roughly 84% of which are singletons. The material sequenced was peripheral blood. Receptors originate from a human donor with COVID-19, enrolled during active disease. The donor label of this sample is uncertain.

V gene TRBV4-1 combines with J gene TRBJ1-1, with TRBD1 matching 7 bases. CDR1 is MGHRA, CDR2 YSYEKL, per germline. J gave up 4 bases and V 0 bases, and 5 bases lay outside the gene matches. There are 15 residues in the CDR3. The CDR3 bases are TGCGCCAGCAGCCAAGAGACAGGGCGAGTCACTGAAGCTTTCTTT. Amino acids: CASSQETGRVTEAFF.

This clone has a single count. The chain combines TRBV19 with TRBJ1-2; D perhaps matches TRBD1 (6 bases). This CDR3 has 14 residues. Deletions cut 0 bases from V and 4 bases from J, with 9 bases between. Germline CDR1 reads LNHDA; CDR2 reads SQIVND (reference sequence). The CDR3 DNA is TGTGCCAGTAGTATAGAAACAGGGACCTATGGCTACACCTTC. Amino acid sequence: CASSIETGTYGYTF.

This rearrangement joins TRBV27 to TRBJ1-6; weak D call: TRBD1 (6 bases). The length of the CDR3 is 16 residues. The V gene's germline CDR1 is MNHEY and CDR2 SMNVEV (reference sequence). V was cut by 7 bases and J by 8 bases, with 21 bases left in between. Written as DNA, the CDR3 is TGTGCCAGCACTTTTGGGCCGACAGGTCCTTATTCACCCCTCCACTTT. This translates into CASTFGPTGPYSPLHF.

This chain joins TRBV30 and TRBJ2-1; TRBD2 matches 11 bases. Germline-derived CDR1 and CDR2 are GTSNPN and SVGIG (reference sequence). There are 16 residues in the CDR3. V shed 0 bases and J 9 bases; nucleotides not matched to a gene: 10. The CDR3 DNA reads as TGTGCCTGGAGTGTACCGTCGACTAGCGGGATCGGTGAGCAGTTCTTC. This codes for CAWSVPSTSGIGEQFF.

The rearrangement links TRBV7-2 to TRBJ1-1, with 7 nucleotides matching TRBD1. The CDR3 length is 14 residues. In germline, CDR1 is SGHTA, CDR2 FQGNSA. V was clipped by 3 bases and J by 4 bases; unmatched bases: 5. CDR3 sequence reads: CASSFATGPTEAFF. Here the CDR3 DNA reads TGTGCCAGCAGCTTTGCGACAGGGCCCACTGAAGCTTTCTTT.

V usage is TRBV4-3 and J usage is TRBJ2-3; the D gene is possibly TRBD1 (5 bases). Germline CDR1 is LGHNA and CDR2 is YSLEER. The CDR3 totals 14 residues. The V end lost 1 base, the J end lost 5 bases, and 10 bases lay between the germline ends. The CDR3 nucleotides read TGCGCCAGCAGCCAAGGCCTTCAGGGAGATACGCAGTATTTT. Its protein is CASSQGLQGDTQYF.

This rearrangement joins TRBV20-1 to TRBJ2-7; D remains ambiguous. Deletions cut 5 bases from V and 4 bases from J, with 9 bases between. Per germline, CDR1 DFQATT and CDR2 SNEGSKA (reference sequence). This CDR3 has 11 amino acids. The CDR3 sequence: CSAENQYEQYF. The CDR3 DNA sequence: TGCAGTGCTGAGAACCAATACGAGCAGTACTTC.

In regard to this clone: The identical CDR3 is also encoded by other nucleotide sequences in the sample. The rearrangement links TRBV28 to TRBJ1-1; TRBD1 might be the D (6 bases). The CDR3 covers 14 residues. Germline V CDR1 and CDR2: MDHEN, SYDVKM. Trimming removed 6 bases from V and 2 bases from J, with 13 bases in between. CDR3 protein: CASSPWTENTEAFF. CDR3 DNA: TGTGCCAGCAGCCCTTGGACAGAAAACACTGAAGCTTTCTTT.

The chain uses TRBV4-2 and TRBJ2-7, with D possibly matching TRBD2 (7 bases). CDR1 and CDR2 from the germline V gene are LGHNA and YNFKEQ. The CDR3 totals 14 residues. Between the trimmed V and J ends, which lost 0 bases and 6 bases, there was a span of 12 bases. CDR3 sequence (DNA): TGTGCCAGCAGCCAAGATTGGGGGGGCGGCGAGCAGTACTTC. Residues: CASSQDWGGGEQYF.

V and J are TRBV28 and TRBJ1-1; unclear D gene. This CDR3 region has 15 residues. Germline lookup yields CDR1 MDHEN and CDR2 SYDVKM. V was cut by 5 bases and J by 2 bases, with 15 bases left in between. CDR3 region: CASSLLQAPNTEAFF. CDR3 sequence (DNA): TGTGCCAGCAGTCTTCTGCAGGCCCCCAACACTGAAGCTTTCTTT.

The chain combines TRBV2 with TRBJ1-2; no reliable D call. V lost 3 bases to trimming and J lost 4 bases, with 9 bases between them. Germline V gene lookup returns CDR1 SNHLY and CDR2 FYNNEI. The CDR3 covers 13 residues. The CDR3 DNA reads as TGTGCCAGCAGTGATAGAGGGATCTATGGCTACACCTTC. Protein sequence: CASSDRGIYGYTF.

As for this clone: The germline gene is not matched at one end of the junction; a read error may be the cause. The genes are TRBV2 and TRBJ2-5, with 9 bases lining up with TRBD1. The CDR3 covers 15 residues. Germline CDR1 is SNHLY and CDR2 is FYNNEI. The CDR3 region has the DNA TGTGCCAGCAGCGCTGACAGGGGGATCCAAGGGACCCAGTACTTC. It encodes CASSADRGIQGTQYF.